The rows below give T cell receptor beta chains drawn from one sample of a study of T cell responses to AZD1222 COVID-19 vaccine. The data were produced by immunoSEQ multiplex PCR, yet TCRdb's version contains in-frame clones alone and is incomplete. This repertoire shows approximately 82,000 clones, more than 85% found once; its top ten account for roughly 5%. This specimen was peripheral blood, taken on day 0 of AZD1222 vaccination. The receptors originated from an adult in good health. Both conserved end residues are part of each CDR3. D genes are given only for firm matches. Size is omitted from some rows. Given values are once, few, many or a class for expanded clones.

D gene,CDR3 length,V gene,J gene,clone size,CDR3 DNA,CDR3 protein
.,12,TRBV5-6,TRBJ1-3,few,TGTGCCAGCGGGCAGTCTGGAAACACCATATATTTT,CASGQSGNTIYF
TRBD1,14,TRBV27,TRBJ1-2,.,TGTGCCAGCAGATCAGGGGGCGTGGGCTATGGCTACACCTTC,CASRSGGVGYGYTF
.,14,TRBV30,TRBJ1-1,.,TGTGCCTGGAGTGTACTAAAAGTTCACACTGAAGCTTTCTTT,CAWSVLKVHTEAFF
.,13,TRBV28,TRBJ1-5,.,TGTGCCAGCAGTTTATGCAGGGAGGAGCCCCAGCATTTT,CASSLCREEPQHF
TRBD1,16,TRBV28,TRBJ1-1,.,TGTGCCAGCAGTCCCCCCAGGACAGGGGTTCGCACTGAAGCTTTCTTT,CASSPPRTGVRTEAFF
.,14,TRBV19,TRBJ1-2,.,TGTGCCAGTAGTATTGGAGCACGTACCTATGGCTACACCTTC,CASSIGARTYGYTF
TRBD2,16,TRBV27,TRBJ2-7,.,TGTGCCAGCAGTCCCCAGAGACTAGCGGGGGACTACGAGCAGTACTTC,CASSPQRLAGDYEQYF
TRBD1,16,TRBV7-7,TRBJ2-3,.,TGTGCTAGCAGCGCCCAACACAGGGGTAGCACAGATACGCAGTATTTT,CASSAQHRGSTDTQYF
.,13,TRBV5-5,TRBJ1-1,.,TGTGCCAGCAGCTTGGGTCAGGGTGCTGAAGCTTTCTTT,CASSLGQGAEAFF
.,12,TRBV27,TRBJ1-1,few,TGTGCCAGCTCCGAGAGTGGGACTGAAGCTTTCTTT,CASSESGTEAFF
.,12,TRBV11-2,TRBJ1-5,.,TGTGCCAGCAGCACTTATAATCAGCCCCAGCATTTT,CASSTYNQPQHF
TRBD1,14,TRBV30,TRBJ1-3,.,TGTGCCTGGAGTGTAGGGACAGGCGGAAACACCATATATTTT,CAWSVGTGGNTIYF
TRBD1,14,TRBV6-5,TRBJ1-2,.,TGTGCCAGCAGTTTACAGGGGCATGGCTATGGCTACACCTTC,CASSLQGHGYGYTF
.,12,TRBV6-2/TRBV6-3,TRBJ1-5,.,TGTGCCAGCAGTTACGGGGTTCAGCCCCAGCATTTT,CASSYGVQPQHF
.,15,TRBV29-1,TRBJ1-5,.,TGCAGCGTGAGTCGGGGGGATGGGAGCAATCAGCCCCAGCATTTT,CSVSRGDGSNQPQHF
.,11,TRBV14,TRBJ2-7,once,TGTGCCAGCAGCGCCGGTCGCGAGCAGTACTTC,CASSAGREQYF
TRBD1,15,TRBV7-8,TRBJ2-3,once,TGTGCCAGCAGCTTACCAGGGGGCGGCACAGATACGCAGTATTTT,CASSLPGGGTDTQYF
.,16,TRBV6-1,TRBJ1-3,.,TGTGCCAGCAGTGAAGCGGCAGGGTTCTCTGGAAACACCATATATTTT,CASSEAAGFSGNTIYF
.,13,TRBV19,TRBJ1-1,.,TGTGCCAGTCAGCGACGGCCCGACACTGAAGCTTTCTTT,CASQRRPDTEAFF
TRBD2,14,TRBV19,TRBJ2-2,.,TGTGCCAGTAAGACTAGCGGGGGGACCGGGGAGCTGTTTTTT,CASKTSGGTGELFF
TRBD1,13,TRBV24-1,TRBJ1-1,.,TGTGCCACCGCCGACAGGGCGGGTACTGAAGCTTTCTTT,CATADRAGTEAFF
.,15,TRBV18,TRBJ1-1,.,TGTGCCAGCTCACCTATGACAGGAATGAACACTGAAGCTTTCTTT,CASSPMTGMNTEAFF
TRBD1,14,TRBV27,TRBJ1-4,.,TGTGCCAGCAGTCCCCAGGGGGTTGGTGAAAAACTGTTTTTT,CASSPQGVGEKLFF
.,13,TRBV6-5,TRBJ2-3,.,TGTGCCAGCAGGGGGATAGGGGCTGATACGCAGTATTTT,CASRGIGADTQYF
TRBD2,14,TRBV11-2,TRBJ2-7,.,TGTGCCAGCAGCTTTAGCGGGGGTCTCTACGAGCAGTACTTC,CASSFSGGLYEQYF
TRBD1,15,TRBV19,TRBJ1-6,.,TGTGCCAGTACCATAGAGGGACAGGGTCGTTCACCCCTCCACTTT,CASTIEGQGRSPLHF
TRBD2,15,TRBV9,TRBJ2-7,.,TGTGCCAGCAGCGCAGGAGGACTAGCGGTTTACGAGCAGTACTTC,CASSAGGLAVYEQYF
.,14,TRBV11-2,TRBJ1-2,.,TGTGCCAGCAGCCCGGTCGGGGGCTACTATGGCTACACCTTC,CASSPVGGYYGYTF
TRBD1,15,TRBV3-1/TRBV3-2,TRBJ2-7,.,TGTGCCAGCAGCCTCCAAGGGACAGGGGCCTACGAGCAGTACTTC,CASSLQGTGAYEQYF
.,14,TRBV19,TRBJ1-1,.,TGTGCCAGTAGAAAAGGGACGGTGAACACTGAAGCTTTCTTT,CASRKGTVNTEAFF
.,14,TRBV6-2/TRBV6-3,TRBJ1-5,.,TGTGCCAGCAGTTACGAGTCAGGGCGTCAGCCCCAGCATTTT,CASSYESGRQPQHF
.,13,TRBV11-2,TRBJ1-1,.,TGTGCCAGCAGCTTAGGGGAGGGGCTTGAAGCTTTCTTT,CASSLGEGLEAFF
TRBD1,15,TRBV28,TRBJ1-4,.,TGTGCCAGCAGCCGAGGCGGGACAGGGAGTGAAAAACTGTTTTTT,CASSRGGTGSEKLFF